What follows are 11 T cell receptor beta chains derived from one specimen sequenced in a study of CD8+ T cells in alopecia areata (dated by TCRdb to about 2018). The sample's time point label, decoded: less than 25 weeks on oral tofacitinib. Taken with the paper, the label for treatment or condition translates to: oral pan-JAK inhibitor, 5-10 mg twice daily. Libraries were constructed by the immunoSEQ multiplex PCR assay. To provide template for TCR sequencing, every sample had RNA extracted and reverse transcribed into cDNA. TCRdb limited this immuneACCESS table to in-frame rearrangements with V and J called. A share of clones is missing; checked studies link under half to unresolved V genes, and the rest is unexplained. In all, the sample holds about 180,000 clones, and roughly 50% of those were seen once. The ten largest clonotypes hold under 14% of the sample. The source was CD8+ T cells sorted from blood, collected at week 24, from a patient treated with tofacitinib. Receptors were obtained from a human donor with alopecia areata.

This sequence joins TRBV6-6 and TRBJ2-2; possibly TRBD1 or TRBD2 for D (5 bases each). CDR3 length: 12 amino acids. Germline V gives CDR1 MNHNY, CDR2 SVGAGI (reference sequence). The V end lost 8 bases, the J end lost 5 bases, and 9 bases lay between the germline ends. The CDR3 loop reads CASGTGTGELFF. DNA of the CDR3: TGTGCCAGCGGGACGGGGACCGGGGAGCTGTTTTTT.

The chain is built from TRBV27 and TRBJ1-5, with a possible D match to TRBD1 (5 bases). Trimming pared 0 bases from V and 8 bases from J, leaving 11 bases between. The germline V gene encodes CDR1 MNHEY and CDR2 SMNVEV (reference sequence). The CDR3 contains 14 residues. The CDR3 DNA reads TGTGCCAGCAGTTTATCAGGGGCGGTTGAGCCCCAGCATTTT. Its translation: CASSLSGAVEPQHF.

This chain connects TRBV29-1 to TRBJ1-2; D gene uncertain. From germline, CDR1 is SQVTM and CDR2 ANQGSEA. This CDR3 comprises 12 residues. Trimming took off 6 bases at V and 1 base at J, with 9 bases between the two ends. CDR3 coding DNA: TGCAGCGTCCTGGATCTTAACTATGGCTACACCTTC. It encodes CSVLDLNYGYTF.

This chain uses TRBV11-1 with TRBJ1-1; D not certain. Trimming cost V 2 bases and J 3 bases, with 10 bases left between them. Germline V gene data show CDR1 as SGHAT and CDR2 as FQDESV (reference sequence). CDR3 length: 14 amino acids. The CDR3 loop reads CASSLLGFDTEAFF. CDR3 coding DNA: TGTGCCAGCAGCTTACTCGGGTTTGACACTGAAGCTTTCTTT.

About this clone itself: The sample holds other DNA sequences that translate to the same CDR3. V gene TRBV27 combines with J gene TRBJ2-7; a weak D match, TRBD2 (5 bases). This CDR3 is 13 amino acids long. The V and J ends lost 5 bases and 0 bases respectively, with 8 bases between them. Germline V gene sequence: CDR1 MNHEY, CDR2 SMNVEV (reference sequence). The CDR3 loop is CASSPGTSYEQYF. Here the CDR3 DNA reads TGTGCCAGCAGTCCGGGAACCTCCTACGAGCAGTACTTC.

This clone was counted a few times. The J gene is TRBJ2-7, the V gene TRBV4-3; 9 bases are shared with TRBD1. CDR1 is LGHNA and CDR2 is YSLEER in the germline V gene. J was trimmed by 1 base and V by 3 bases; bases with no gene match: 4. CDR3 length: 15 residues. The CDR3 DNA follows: TGCGCCAGCAGCCAGGTGACAGGGGGATCCTACGAGCAGTACTTC. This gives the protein CASSQVTGGSYEQYF.

CDR3 region: CASSWASEVADTQYF. The DNA of the CDR3 is TGTGCCAGCAGTTGGGCTAGCGAGGTCGCAGATACGCAGTATTTT. V is TRBV27 and J is TRBJ2-3; D perhaps matches TRBD2 (6 bases). CDR3 size: 15 residues. V shed 4 bases and J shed 4 bases, with 15 bases lying between them. The germline V gene encodes CDR1 MNHEY and CDR2 SMNVEV (reference sequence).

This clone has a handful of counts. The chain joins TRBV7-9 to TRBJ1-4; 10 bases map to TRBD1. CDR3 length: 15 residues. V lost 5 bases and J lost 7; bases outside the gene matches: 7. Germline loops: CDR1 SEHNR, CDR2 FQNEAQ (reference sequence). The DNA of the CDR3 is TGTGCCAGCAGCGTCCGGGACAGGGGCTTTGAAAAACTGTTTTTT. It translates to CASSVRDRGFEKLFF.

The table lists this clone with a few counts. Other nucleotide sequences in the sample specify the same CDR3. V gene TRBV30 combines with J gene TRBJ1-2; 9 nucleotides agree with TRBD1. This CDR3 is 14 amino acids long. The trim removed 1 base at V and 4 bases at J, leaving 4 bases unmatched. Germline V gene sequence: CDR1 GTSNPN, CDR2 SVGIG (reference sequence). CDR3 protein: CAWSEGQGGYGYTF. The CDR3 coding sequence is TGTGCCTGGAGTGAGGGACAGGGAGGCTATGGCTACACCTTC.

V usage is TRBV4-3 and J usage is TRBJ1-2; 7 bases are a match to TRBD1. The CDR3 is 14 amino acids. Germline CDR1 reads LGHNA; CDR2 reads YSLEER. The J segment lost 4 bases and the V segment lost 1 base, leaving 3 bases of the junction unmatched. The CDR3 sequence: CASSQAQGSYGYTF. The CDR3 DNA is TGCGCCAGCAGCCAAGCACAGGGGAGCTATGGCTACACCTTC.

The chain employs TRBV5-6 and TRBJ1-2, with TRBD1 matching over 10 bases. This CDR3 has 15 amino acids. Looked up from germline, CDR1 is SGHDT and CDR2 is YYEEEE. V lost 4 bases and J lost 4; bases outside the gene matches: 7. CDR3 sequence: CASSPGQGVIYGYTF. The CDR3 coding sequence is TGTGCCAGCAGCCCCGGACAGGGGGTAATCTATGGCTACACCTTC.